Presented here are 15 T cell receptor beta chains from one specimen sequenced in a study of yellow fever vaccine responses in identical twins. TCRdb fed the RT-PCR reads into MiXCR, producing one record per CDR3 protein. The sample records several thousand distinct CDR3 sequences, about 86% being singletons. Specimen: T cells from blood (PBMCs), unsorted or a sorted subset (not recorded which), collected before or after yellow fever vaccination (not recorded which). The origin of the receptors is a woman in her late teens or twenties who received the yellow fever vaccine.

This clonotype was detected only once. The gene calls are TRBV6-6 and TRBJ2-2; D is ambiguous. Per germline, CDR1 MNHNY and CDR2 SVGAGI (reference sequence). V was cut by 9 bases and J by 7 bases, with 12 bases left in between. The CDR3 covers 12 residues. This CDR3 is CASKFLDGELFF. CDR3 DNA sequence: TGTGCCAGTAAATTTCTCGACGGGGAGCTGTTTTTT.

The chain employs TRBV29-1 and TRBJ2-1; TRBD2 agrees at 9 bases. The junction had 13 bases not matched to a gene; V was cut back by 6 bases and J by 4 bases. The CDR3 runs 16 residues. Germline CDR1 reads SQVTM; CDR2 reads ANQGSEA. The CDR3 region is CSVQGFGLAPYNEQFF. The CDR3 bases are TGCAGCGTGCAAGGGTTCGGACTAGCGCCTTACAATGAGCAGTTCTTC.

The table lists this clonotype with a few counts. The CDR3 protein is CASSQGQGAGEKLFF. The CDR3 DNA follows: TGCGCCAGCAGCCAGGGACAGGGGGCTGGAGAAAAACTGTTTTTT. V is TRBV4-1 and J is TRBJ1-4; 12 positions match TRBD1. CDR3 length: 15 residues. Germline CDR1 reads MGHRA; CDR2 reads YSYEKL. Germline trimming cut 3 bases from V and 8 bases from J; bases unmatched to any gene: 4.

The gene calls are TRBV11-3 and TRBJ2-1; TRBD2 aligns across 12 bases. The CDR3 loop spans 17 amino acids. From germline, CDR1 is SGHNT and CDR2 YENEEA. After removal of 4 bases from V and 1 base from J, the junction contained 5 bases not matched to a gene. CDR3 coding DNA: TGTGCCAGCAGCTCGCGACTAGCGGGAGTATCCTACAATGAGCAGTTCTTC. It is translated as CASSSRLAGVSYNEQFF.

The V gene is TRBV11-1, the J gene TRBJ1-6, with TRBD1 matching over 10 bases. V trimming: 1 base; J trimming: 10 bases; junction bases outside the gene matches: 4. Germline values: CDR1 SGHAT, CDR2 FQDESV (reference sequence). This CDR3 is built from 15 residues. For the CDR3, the DNA is TGTGCCAGCAGCTTAGGTGACAGGGGGCAATCACCCCTCCACTTT. This gives the protein CASSLGDRGQSPLHF.

The chain links TRBV11-2 to TRBJ2-3; 9 bases match TRBD2. Germline lookup yields CDR1 SGHAT and CDR2 FQNNGV. The CDR3 consists of 15 residues. The V segment lost 5 bases and the J segment 4 bases; nucleotides outside the gene matches: 7. The CDR3 bases are TGTGCCAGCAGCGGAAGCGGGAGGAGCTCAGATACGCAGTATTTT. Encoded protein: CASSGSGRSSDTQYF.

The sample holds one count of this clonotype. CDR3 nucleotide sequence: TGCAGTGCTAGAGGTAGCGGGAGAGGGGAGCAGTACTTC. It translates to CSARGSGRGEQYF. This sequence joins TRBV20-1 and TRBJ2-7; 9 nucleotides match TRBD2. Germline CDR1 DFQATT, CDR2 SNEGSKA (reference sequence). V shed 1 base, J shed 7 bases, and the junction held 5 bases outside the gene matches. The length of the CDR3 is 13 residues.

This clonotype was found a few times. The chain joins TRBV4-3 to TRBJ1-1; D is possibly TRBD1 (6 bases). CDR1 is LGHNA, CDR2 YSLEER, per germline. With 7 bases removed from V and 1 base from J, the gap between germline ends came to 13 bases. The CDR3 totals 14 residues. In nucleotides, the CDR3 is TGCGCCAGCACAACAGGGATCGGGAACACTGAAGCTTTCTTT. It encodes CASTTGIGNTEAFF.

CDR3 loop: CASSSGAYNEQFF. CDR3 in DNA: TGTGCCAGCAGTTCAGGAGCTTACAATGAGCAGTTCTTC. The chain uses TRBV12-3 or TRBV12-4 and TRBJ2-1; no reliable D call. The CDR3 runs 13 residues. V lost 4 bases and J lost 4, with 8 bases in between.

The CDR3 protein is CASSLSSGQYF. The DNA of the CDR3 is TGTGCCAGCAGCTTATCTAGTGGTCAGTACTTC. This rearrangement joins TRBV7-2 to TRBJ2-4; D call uncertain. With 2 bases removed from V and 12 bases from J, the gap between germline ends came to 8 bases. The CDR3 is made up of 11 amino acids. Germline V CDR1 and CDR2: SGHTA, FQGNSA.

The V and J genes are TRBV11-2 and TRBJ2-3; possible D gene TRBD2, 6 bases. This CDR3 region has 18 residues. Trimming removed 5 bases from V and 5 bases from J, with 26 bases in between. Germline values: CDR1 SGHAT, CDR2 FQNNGV. The CDR3 sequence: CASSPRGMAAESGDTQYF. CDR3 nucleotide sequence: TGTGCCAGCAGCCCCCGCGGGATGGCGGCCGAGTCTGGAGATACGCAGTATTTT.

V and J are TRBV5-6 and TRBJ2-3, with TRBD2 as a possible D gene (5 bases). The CDR3 length is 15 residues. Trimming took off 4 bases at V and 2 bases at J, with 14 bases between the two ends. Germline V CDR1 and CDR2: SGHDT, YYEEEE. The CDR3 nucleotides are TGTGCCAGCAGCACGACTACGCTCAACACAGATACGCAGTATTTT. Translated, it gives CASSTTTLNTDTQYF.

This clonotype was detected once. This chain joins TRBV27 and TRBJ2-1; the D gene could be TRBD1 or TRBD2 (6 bases each). Trimming took 5 bases from V and 9 from J, leaving 17 bases between them. This CDR3 contains 14 residues. Germline V CDR1 and CDR2: MNHEY, SMNVEV (reference sequence). The CDR3 reads CASSTRDKSLEQFF. DNA of the CDR3: TGTGCCAGCAGTACGCGGGACAAATCTCTTGAGCAGTTCTTC.

This clonotype was counted a single time. The CDR3 loop reads CASSPPGTEETQYF. The CDR3 nucleotides are TGTGCCAGCTCACCACCGGGGACAGAAGAGACCCAGTACTTC. The chain recombines TRBV18 with TRBJ2-5, with TRBD1 identical over 7 bases. The ends lost 0 bases at V and 3 bases at J; junction bases unmatched: 1. CDR1 is KGHSH and CDR2 is LQKENI in the germline V gene. CDR3 length equals 14 residues.

The CDR3: CASSSQSGTNEKLFF. For the CDR3, the DNA is TGTGCCAGCTCATCCCAATCCGGAACTAATGAAAAACTGTTTTTT. The genes are TRBV18 and TRBJ1-4; D is uncertain. This CDR3 has 15 amino acids. Trimming removed 5 bases at V and 1 base at J, with 11 bases between. CDR1 KGHSH and CDR2 LQKENI come from the germline V gene.